The clone carrying this T cell receptor beta chain was recorded at least ten times. Molecular barcoding with unique molecular identifiers was used for the TCRbeta library. Via MiXCR, TCRdb re-called the PCR reads, giving one row per CDR3 protein. The table records about 610,000 distinct CDR3 sequences, 8% to 11% of them present only once. The CDR3 length is 15 residues. Between the trimmed V and J ends, which lost 5 bases and 3 bases, there was a span of 17 bases. The sample is drawn from a study of T-cell reconstitution after alpha-beta-depleted transplantation in children. The sequences come from PBMCs from the stem cell graft donor, collected from the stem cell graft. The chain is built from TRBV12-3 or TRBV12-4 and TRBJ2-7, with D tentatively TRBD2 (6 bases). The sequence was collected from a human donor who donated a stem cell graft to a child with acute myeloid leukemia. The CDR3 coding sequence is TGTGCCAGCAGTCTGCGGTCGGAGGGGATCTACGAGCAGTACTTC. It translates to CASSLRSEGIYEQYF.